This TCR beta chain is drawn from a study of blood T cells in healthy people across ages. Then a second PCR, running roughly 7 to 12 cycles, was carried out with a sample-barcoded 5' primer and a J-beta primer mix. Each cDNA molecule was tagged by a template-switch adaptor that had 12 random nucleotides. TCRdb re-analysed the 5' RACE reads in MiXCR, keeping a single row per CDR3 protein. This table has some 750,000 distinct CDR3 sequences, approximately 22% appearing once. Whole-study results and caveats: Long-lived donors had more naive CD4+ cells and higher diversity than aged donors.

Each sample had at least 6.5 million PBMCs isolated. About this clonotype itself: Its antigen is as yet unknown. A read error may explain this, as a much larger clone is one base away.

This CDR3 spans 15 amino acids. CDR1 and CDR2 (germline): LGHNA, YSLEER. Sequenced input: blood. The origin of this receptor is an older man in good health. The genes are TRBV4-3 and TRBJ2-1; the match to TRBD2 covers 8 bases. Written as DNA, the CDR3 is TGCGTCAGCAGCCAAGGGCCGGGAGGGAACAATGAGCAGTTCTTC. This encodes CVSSQGPGGNNEQFF.